Below, 17 T cell receptor beta chains from the same sample are listed, as sequenced in a study of blood T cell repertoires in COVID-19. Profiled with immunoSEQ multiplex PCR; TCRdb holds only in-frame clones, not every one. The sample records about 150,000 clones, more than 75% being singletons. Sample: peripheral blood. Source of these receptors: a man between 45 and 60 years old with active COVID-19.

V is TRBV27 and J is TRBJ2-5; D is possibly TRBD2 (6 bases). The CDR3 spans 13 residues. Germline CDR1 is MNHEY and CDR2 is SMNVEV (reference sequence). V was pared by 2 bases and J by 9 bases, with 13 bases between. CDR3 in DNA: TGTGCCAGCAGTTTACGGGGGACGGGGGCCCAGTACTTC. This gives the protein CASSLRGTGAQYF.

This chain links TRBV5-1 with TRBJ1-1, with a tentative D call TRBD1 (6 bases). The CDR3 has 16 residues. Trimming left V 3 bases short and J 5 bases short, with 20 bases between. Germline V CDR1 and CDR2: SGHRS, YFSETQ. Here the CDR3 DNA reads TGCGCCAGCAGCTGGAGCTACCAGGGGTTGGGAACTGAAGCTTTCTTT. Amino acid sequence: CASSWSYQGLGTEAFF.

CDR3 region: CASSMDRSNYYGYTF. CDR3 nucleotides: TGTGCCAGTAGTATGGACAGATCCAATTACTATGGCTACACCTTC. The chain uses TRBV19 and TRBJ1-2, with D maybe TRBD1 (6 bases). The CDR3 has 15 amino acids. CDR1 is LNHDA and CDR2 is SQIVND in the germline V gene (reference sequence). Trimming pared 3 bases from V and 3 bases from J, leaving 14 bases between.

V and J are TRBV6-6 and TRBJ2-1, with D maybe TRBD2 (6 bases). The CDR3 consists of 13 residues. CDR1 is MNHNY and CDR2 is SVGAGI in the germline V gene (reference sequence). The V gene lost 0 bases and the J gene lost 9 bases, with 9 bases spanning the gap. CDR3: CASSYSGGTEQFF. The DNA for the CDR3 is TGTGCCAGCAGTTACTCAGGAGGGACTGAGCAGTTCTTC.

This chain uses TRBV12-3 or TRBV12-4 with TRBJ2-2, with D possibly TRBD1 on 6 matching bases. V lost 5 bases to trimming and J lost 11 bases, with 12 bases between them. The CDR3 loop spans 12 amino acids. Written as DNA, the CDR3 is TGTGCCAGCAGTATCCGGGACAAAGAGCTGTTTTTT. Translated: CASSIRDKELFF.

This chain links TRBV5-4 with TRBJ2-7; D ambiguous. V was shortened by 0 bases and J by 3 bases, with 7 bases between the two germline ends. CDR1 and CDR2 (germline): SGHNT, YYREEE (reference sequence). There are 13 residues in the CDR3. Here the CDR3 reads CASSLGRSYEQYF. As DNA, the CDR3 is TGTGCCAGCAGCTTGGGACGGAGCTACGAGCAGTACTTC. Full variable domain (rest looked up from reference TRBV5-4 and TRBJ2-7): ETGVTQSPTHLIKTRGQQVTLRCSSQSGHNTVSWYQQALGQGPQFIFQYYREEENGRGNFPPRFSGLQFPNYSSELNVNALELDDSALYLCASSLGRSYEQYFGPGTRLTVT.

The rearrangement uses TRBV5-5 and TRBJ2-7; D gene unclear. Trimming took off 4 bases at V and 0 bases at J, with 5 bases between the two ends. CDR3 length: 12 amino acids. Germline assignment: CDR1 SGHKS and CDR2 YYEKEE (reference sequence). The CDR3 DNA reads as TGTGCCAGCAGCCTACCCTCCTACGAGCAGTACTTC. As protein: CASSLPSYEQYF. The full variable domain, completed using reference TRBV5-5 and TRBJ2-7, is DAGVTQSPTHLIKTRGQQVTLRCSPISGHKSVSWYQQVLGQGPQFIFQYYEKEERGRGNFPDRFSARQFPNYSSELNVNALLLGDSALYLCASSLPSYEQYFGPGTRLTVT.

There are a few counts of this clone. The V call is TRBV15, the J call TRBJ2-2; perhaps TRBD2 as D (5 bases). Trimming stripped 0 bases from V and 7 bases from J, with 9 bases between. The CDR3 runs to 14 residues. Germline assignment: CDR1 LNHNV and CDR2 YYDKDF (reference sequence). CDR3 coding DNA: TGTGCCACCAGCAGAGATAGTGCGGGCGGGGAGCTGTTTTTT. This sequence encodes CATSRDSAGGELFF. The full variable domain, completed using reference TRBV15 and TRBJ2-2, is DAMVIQNPRYQVTQFGKPVTLSCSQTLNHNVMYWYQQKSSQAPKLLFHYYDKDFNNEADTPDNFQSRRPNTSFCFLDIRSPGLGDTAMYLCATSRDSAGGELFFGEGSRLTVL.

The chain carries TRBV7-9 and TRBJ2-3; D not certain. Trimming left V 0 bases short and J 1 base short, with 8 bases between. In germline, CDR1 is SEHNR, CDR2 FQNEAQ (reference sequence). The CDR3 has 15 amino acids. CDR3 sequence reads: CASSLALSRTDTQYF. The CDR3 DNA follows: TGTGCCAGCAGCTTAGCACTTTCCCGCACAGATACGCAGTATTTT.

The chain recombines TRBV3-1 (or the pseudogene TRBV3-2) with TRBJ2-7; the match to TRBD1 covers 7 bases. V lost 3 bases to trimming and J lost 1 base; unmatched junction nucleotides: 3. The CDR3 has 14 amino acids. The germline V gene has CDR1 LGHDT and CDR2 YNNKEL (reference sequence). The CDR3 DNA reads TGTGCCAGCAGCCAGGGACAGATGTCCTACGAGCAGTACTTC. This codes for CASSQGQMSYEQYF.

This clone was observed once. The chain uses TRBV6-5 and TRBJ2-1, with no clear D. Germline V gene sequence: CDR1 MNHEY, CDR2 SVGAGI. The CDR3 length is 11 residues. V lost 10 bases and J 4 bases, leaving 8 bases between the germline ends. The CDR3 coding sequence is TGTGCCACCCGAGAATACAATGAGCAGTTCTTC. Its translation: CATREYNEQFF.

The rearrangement uses TRBV5-6 and TRBJ2-2, with a weak D call TRBD2 (6 bases). Trimming stripped 1 base from V and 7 bases from J, with 14 bases between. CDR3 length equals 15 residues. Germline CDR1 and CDR2: SGHDT and YYEEEE. The CDR3 DNA reads as TGTGCCAGCAGCTTGCCGGCGGGAAAGGGCGGGGAGCTGTTTTTT. This codes for CASSLPAGKGGELFF.

The rearrangement uses TRBV30 and TRBJ1-1; 12 bases line up with TRBD1. Germline V gene data show CDR1 as GTSNPN and CDR2 as SVGIG (reference sequence). The CDR3 is 16 residues long. Losses at the gene ends were 3 bases for V and 2 bases for J; bases not matched to a gene: 7. CDR3 residues: CAWRGQGASENTEAFF. The CDR3 bases are TGTGCCTGGAGGGGACAGGGGGCGTCCGAAAACACTGAAGCTTTCTTT.

The V call is TRBV4-1, the J call TRBJ1-1, with no clear D. The V end was cut by 4 bases, the J end by 5 bases, with 14 bases between. The CDR3 totals 14 residues. CDR1 is MGHRA, CDR2 YSYEKL, per germline. CDR3 in amino acids: CASSPSPERTEAFF. The CDR3 DNA follows: TGCGCCAGCAGCCCGTCCCCAGAGAGGACTGAAGCTTTCTTT.

The V and J genes are TRBV7-6 and TRBJ2-3, with a weak D call TRBD1 (5 bases). Germline V gene data show CDR1 as SGHVS and CDR2 as FNYEAQ. This CDR3 is built from 15 residues. Trimming pared 2 bases from V and 0 bases from J, leaving 9 bases between. The CDR3: CASSLQGTSTDTQYF. The CDR3 bases are TGTGCCAGCAGCTTACAGGGTACTAGCACAGATACGCAGTATTTT.

V usage is TRBV5-6 and J usage is TRBJ2-3; TRBD1 might be the D (6 bases). Trimming removed 3 bases at V and 5 bases at J, with 16 bases between. Per the germline V gene, CDR1 is SGHDT and CDR2 is YYEEEE. The CDR3 consists of 15 residues. CDR3 amino acids: CASSSGRTALDTQYF. CDR3 coding DNA: TGTGCCAGCAGCTCGGGCCGGACAGCGCTAGATACGCAGTATTTT.

The chain employs TRBV7-2 and TRBJ2-1, with TRBD1 matching over 8 bases. The junction had 4 bases not matched to a gene; V was cut back by 2 bases and J by 7 bases. This CDR3 has 14 amino acids. From germline, CDR1 is SGHTA and CDR2 FQGNSA. CDR3 nucleotides: TGTGCCAGCAGCTTAAACCGACAGGGGAATGAGCAGTTCTTC. Amino acid sequence: CASSLNRQGNEQFF. The full variable domain, its missing parts supplied by reference TRBV7-2 and TRBJ2-1, is GAGVSQSPSNKVTEKGKDVELRCDPISGHTALYWYRQSLGQGLEFLIYFQGNSAPDKSGLPSDRFSAERTGGSVSTLTIQRTQQEDSAVYLCASSLNRQGNEQFFGPGTRLTVL.